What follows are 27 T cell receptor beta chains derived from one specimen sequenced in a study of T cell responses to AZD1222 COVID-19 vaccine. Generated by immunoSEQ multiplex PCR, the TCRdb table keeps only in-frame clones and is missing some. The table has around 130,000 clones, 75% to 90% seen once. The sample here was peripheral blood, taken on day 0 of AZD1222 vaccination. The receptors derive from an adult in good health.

The CDR3 sequence: CASSTDRNTEAFF. The CDR3 nucleotides read TGTGCCAGCAGCACGGACAGAAACACTGAAGCTTTCTTT. V and J are TRBV28 and TRBJ1-1, with D perhaps TRBD1 (6 bases). Germline V gene data show CDR1 as MDHEN and CDR2 as SYDVKM. The CDR3 has 13 residues. V was pared by 6 bases and J by 2 bases, with 10 bases between.

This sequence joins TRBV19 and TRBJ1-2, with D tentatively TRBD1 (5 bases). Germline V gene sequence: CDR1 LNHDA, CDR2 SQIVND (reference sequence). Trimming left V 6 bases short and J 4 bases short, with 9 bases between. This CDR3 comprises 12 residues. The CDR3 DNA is TGTGCCAGTAGCCGGCAGGGCTATGGCTACACCTTC. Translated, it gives CASSRQGYGYTF.

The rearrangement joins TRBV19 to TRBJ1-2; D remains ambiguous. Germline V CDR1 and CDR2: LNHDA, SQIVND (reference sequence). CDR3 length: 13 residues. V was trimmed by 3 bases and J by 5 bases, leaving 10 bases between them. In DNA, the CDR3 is TGTGCCAGTAGTATCTCAGGAGGGTATGGCTACACCTTC. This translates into CASSISGGYGYTF.

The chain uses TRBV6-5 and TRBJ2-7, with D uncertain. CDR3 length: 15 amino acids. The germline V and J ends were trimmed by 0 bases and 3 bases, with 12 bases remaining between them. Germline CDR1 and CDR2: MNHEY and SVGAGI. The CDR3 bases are TGTGCCAGCAGTTACTCGATATTTACAGTCTACGAGCAGTACTTC. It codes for CASSYSIFTVYEQYF.

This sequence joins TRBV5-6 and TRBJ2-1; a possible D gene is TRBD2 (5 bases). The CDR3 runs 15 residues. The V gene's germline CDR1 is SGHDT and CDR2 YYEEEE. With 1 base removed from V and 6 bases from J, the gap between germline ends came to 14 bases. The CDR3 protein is CASSLILVGSNEQFF. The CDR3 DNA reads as TGTGCCAGCAGCTTGATACTAGTTGGCTCCAATGAGCAGTTCTTC.

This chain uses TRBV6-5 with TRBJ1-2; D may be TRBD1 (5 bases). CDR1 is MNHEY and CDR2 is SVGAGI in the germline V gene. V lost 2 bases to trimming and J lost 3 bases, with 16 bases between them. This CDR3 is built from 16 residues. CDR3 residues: CASSYKGQGRYYGYTF. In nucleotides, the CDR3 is TGTGCCAGCAGTTACAAAGGGCAGGGTAGATACTATGGCTACACCTTC.

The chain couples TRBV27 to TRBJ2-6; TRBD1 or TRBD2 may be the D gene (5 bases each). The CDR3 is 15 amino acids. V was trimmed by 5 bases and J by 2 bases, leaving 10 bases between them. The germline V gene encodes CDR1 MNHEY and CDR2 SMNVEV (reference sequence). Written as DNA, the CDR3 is TGTGCCAGCAGTAAAGGGACGGCTGGGGCCAACGTCCTGACTTTC. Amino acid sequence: CASSKGTAGANVLTF.

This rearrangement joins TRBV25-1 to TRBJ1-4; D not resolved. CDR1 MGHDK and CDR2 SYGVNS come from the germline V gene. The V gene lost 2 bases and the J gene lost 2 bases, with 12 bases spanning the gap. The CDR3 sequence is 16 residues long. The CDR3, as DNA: TGTGCCAGCAGTGAAAGAGGGCATTCCACTAATGAAAAACTGTTTTTT. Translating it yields CASSERGHSTNEKLFF.

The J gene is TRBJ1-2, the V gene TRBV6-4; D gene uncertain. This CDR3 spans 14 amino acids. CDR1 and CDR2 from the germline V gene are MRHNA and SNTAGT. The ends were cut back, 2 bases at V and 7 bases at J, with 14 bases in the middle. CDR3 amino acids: CASSDGLEGGGYTF. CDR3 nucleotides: TGTGCCAGCAGTGACGGTTTGGAAGGTGGTGGCTACACCTTC.

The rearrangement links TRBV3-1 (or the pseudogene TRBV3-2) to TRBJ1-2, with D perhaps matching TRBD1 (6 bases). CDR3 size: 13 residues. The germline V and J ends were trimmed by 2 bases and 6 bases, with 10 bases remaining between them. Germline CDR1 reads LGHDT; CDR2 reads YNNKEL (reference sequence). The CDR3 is CASSQLQGNGYTF. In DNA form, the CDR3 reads TGTGCCAGCAGCCAATTACAGGGCAATGGCTACACCTTC.

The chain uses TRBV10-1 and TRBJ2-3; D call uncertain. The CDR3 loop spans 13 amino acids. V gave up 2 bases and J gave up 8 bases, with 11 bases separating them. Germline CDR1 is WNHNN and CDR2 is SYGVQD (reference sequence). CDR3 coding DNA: TGCGCCAGCAGTGAGCCAGCGAGAGGTACGCAGTATTTT. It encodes CASSEPARGTQYF.

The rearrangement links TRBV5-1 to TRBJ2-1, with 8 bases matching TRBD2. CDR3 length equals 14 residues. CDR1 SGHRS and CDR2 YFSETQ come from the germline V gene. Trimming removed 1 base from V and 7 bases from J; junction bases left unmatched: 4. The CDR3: CASSLPGGVNEQFF. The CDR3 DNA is TGCGCCAGCAGCTTGCCGGGAGGGGTTAATGAGCAGTTCTTC.

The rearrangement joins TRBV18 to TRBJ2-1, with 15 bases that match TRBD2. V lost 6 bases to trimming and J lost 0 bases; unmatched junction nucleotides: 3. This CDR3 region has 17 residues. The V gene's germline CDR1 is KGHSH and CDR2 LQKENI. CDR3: CASSGTSGRPSYNEQFF. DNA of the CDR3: TGTGCCAGCTCCGGGACTAGCGGGAGGCCCTCCTACAATGAGCAGTTCTTC.

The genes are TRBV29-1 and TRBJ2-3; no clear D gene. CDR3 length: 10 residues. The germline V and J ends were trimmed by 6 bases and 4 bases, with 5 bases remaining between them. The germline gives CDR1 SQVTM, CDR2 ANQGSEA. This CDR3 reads CSVLADTQYF. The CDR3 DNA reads TGCAGCGTACTGGCAGATACGCAGTATTTT.

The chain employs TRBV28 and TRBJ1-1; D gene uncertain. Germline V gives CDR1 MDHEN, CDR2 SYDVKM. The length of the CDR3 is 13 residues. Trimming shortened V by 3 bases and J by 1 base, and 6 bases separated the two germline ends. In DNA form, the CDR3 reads TGTGCCAGCAGTTTTGACACGAACACTGAAGCTTTCTTT. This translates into CASSFDTNTEAFF.

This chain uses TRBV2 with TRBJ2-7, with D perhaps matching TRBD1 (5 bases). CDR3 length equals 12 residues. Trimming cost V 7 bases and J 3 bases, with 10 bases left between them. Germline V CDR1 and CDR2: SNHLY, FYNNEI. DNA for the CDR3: TGTGCCAGCAATACTCAGGGCTACGAGCAGTACTTC. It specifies CASNTQGYEQYF.

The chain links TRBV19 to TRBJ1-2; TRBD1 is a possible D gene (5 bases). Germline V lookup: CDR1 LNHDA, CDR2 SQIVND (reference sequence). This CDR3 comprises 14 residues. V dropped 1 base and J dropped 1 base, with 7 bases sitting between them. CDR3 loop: CASSIGGNNYGYTF. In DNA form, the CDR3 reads TGTGCCAGTAGTATAGGGGGGAATAACTATGGCTACACCTTC.

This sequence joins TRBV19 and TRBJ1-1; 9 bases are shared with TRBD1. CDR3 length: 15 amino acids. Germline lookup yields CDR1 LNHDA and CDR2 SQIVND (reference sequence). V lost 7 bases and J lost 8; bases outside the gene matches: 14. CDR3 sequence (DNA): TGTGCCAGTATGGCCAGGGACAGGGCCCTTCGGGAAGCTTTCTTT. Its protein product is CASMARDRALREAFF.

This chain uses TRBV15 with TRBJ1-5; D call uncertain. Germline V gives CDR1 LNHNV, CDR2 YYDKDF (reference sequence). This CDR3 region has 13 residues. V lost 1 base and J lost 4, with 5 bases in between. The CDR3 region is CATSRGENQPQHF. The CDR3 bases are TGTGCCACCAGCAGAGGGGAGAATCAGCCCCAGCATTTT.

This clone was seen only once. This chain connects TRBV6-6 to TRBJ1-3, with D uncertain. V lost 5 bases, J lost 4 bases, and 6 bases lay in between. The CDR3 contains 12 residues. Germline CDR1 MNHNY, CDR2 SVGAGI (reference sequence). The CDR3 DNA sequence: TGTGCCAGCAGTCTATCCGGAAACACCATATATTTT. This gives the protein CASSLSGNTIYF.

The CDR3 is CASSLSRQTTEAFF. CDR3 DNA: TGTGCCAGCAGCCTCTCGCGGCAAACCACTGAAGCTTTCTTT. The chain joins TRBV4-2 to TRBJ1-1; no firm D call. The CDR3 sequence is 14 residues long. V gave up 4 bases and J gave up 4 bases, with 13 bases separating them. Germline CDR1 is LGHNA and CDR2 is YNFKEQ.

The CDR3 region is CSAKRPRPQHF. In nucleotides, the CDR3 is TGCAGTGCAAAACGACCCAGACCCCAGCATTTT. The chain carries TRBV20-1 and TRBJ1-5; no clear D gene. Germline CDR1 is DFQATT and CDR2 is SNEGSKA (reference sequence). V lost 6 bases, J lost 10 bases, and 13 bases lay in between. The CDR3 extends over 11 amino acids.

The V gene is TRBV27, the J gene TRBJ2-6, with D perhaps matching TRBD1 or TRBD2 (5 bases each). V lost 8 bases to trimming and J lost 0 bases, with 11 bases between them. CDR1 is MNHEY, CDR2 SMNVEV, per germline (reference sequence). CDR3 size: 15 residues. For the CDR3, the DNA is TGTGCCAGCCGGGGCCTGATCTCTGGGGCCAACGTCCTGACTTTC. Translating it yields CASRGLISGANVLTF.

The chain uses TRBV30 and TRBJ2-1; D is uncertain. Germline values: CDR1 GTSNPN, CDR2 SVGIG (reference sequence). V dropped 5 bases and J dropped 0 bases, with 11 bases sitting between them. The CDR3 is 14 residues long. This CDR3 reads CAWRKGNSYNEQFF. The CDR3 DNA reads TGTGCCTGGCGGAAGGGAAACTCCTACAATGAGCAGTTCTTC. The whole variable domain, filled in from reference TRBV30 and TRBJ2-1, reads SQTIHQWPATLVQPVGSPLSLECTVEGTSNPNLYWYRQAAGRGLQLLFYSVGIGQISSEVPQNLSASRPQDRQFILSSKKLLLSDSGFYLCAWRKGNSYNEQFFGPGTRLTVL.

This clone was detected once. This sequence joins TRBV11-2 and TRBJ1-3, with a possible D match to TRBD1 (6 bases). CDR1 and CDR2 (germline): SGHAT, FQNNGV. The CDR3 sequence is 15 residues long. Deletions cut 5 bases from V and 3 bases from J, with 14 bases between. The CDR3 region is CASSPAGARGNTIYF. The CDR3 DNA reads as TGTGCCAGCAGCCCCGCGGGGGCTCGTGGAAACACCATATATTTT.

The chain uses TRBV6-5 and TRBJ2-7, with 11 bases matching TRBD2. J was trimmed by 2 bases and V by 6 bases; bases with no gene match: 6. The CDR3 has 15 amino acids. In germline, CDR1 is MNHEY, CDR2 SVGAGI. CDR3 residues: CASSQPGLAAYEQYF. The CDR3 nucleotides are TGTGCCAGCAGCCAACCGGGACTAGCGGCCTACGAGCAGTACTTC.

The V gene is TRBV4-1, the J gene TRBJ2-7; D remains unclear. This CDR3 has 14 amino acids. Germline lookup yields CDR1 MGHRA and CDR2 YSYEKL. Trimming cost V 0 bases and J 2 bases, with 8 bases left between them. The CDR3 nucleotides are TGCGCCAGCAGCCAAGAGGGGTTAGCCTACGAGCAGTACTTC. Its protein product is CASSQEGLAYEQYF.